This T cell receptor (beta chain) was profiled in a study of shared clonotypes between healthy human individuals. The CDR3 totals 16 residues. Trimming shortened V by 4 bases and J by 5 bases, and 19 bases separated the two germline ends. The germline V gene encodes CDR1 SGDLS and CDR2 YYNGEE. Assay: immunoSEQ multiplex PCR; the TCRdb copy retains only in-frame clones and omits some. Here the sample spans some 2,400,000 clones, around 95% being singletons. The TCR originated in a young man in good health. The chain employs TRBV9 and TRBJ2-1; perhaps TRBD1 as D (6 bases). The material sequenced was naive CD4+ T cells sorted from blood. Subset specified: CD45RA+ positively selected. CDR3 region: CASSLRYRDTDNEQFF. As DNA, the CDR3 is TGTGCCAGCAGCCTTCGTTACCGGGACACCGACAATGAGCAGTTCTTC.